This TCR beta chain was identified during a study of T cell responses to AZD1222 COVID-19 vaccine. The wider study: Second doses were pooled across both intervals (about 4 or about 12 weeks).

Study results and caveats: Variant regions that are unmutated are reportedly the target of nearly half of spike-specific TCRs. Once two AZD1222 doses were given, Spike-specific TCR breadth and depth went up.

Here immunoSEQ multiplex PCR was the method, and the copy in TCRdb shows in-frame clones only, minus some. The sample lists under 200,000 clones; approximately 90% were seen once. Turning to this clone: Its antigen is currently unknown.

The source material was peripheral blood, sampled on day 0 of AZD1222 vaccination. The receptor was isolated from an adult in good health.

Written as DNA, the CDR3 is TGTGCCAGCAGTGGGACAGGGAGTAATTCACCCCTCCACTTT. Encoded protein: CASSGTGSNSPLHF. V is TRBV28 and J is TRBJ1-6; TRBD1 aligns across 9 bases. The J segment lost 6 bases and the V segment lost 5 bases, leaving 2 bases of the junction unmatched. CDR1 is MDHEN and CDR2 is SYDVKM in the germline V gene. The CDR3 consists of 14 residues.